The present T cell receptor beta chain was sequenced within a study of CD8 T cells in Susac syndrome. This clonotype was seen just once. Antigen specificity is unknown. The CDR3 is 16 residues long. Trimming cost V 0 bases and J 1 base, with 13 bases left between them. The germline V gene has CDR1 MNHNY and CDR2 SVGAGI (reference sequence). Random hexamers were used to reverse transcribe roughly 0.45 to 1 ug of RNA. TCRdb reanalysed the immunoSEQ multiplex PCR reads using MiXCR and keeps one entry per CDR3 protein. The sample holds approximately 200,000 distinct CDR3 sequences, about 94% seen once. Notes on the study in general: It was acknowledged by the study that relatively few individuals were included in its TCR sequencing and HLA analysis.

Sequencing targeted TCR beta in blood CD8+ and CD4+ T cells. TEMRA cells were FACS-enriched, while CD8+ and CD4+ T cells were negatively isolated. The chain uses TRBV6-6 and TRBJ2-7; D gene ambiguous. The clonotype originates from a human donor with multiple sclerosis. The source material was CD4+ T cells from PBMCs. The CDR3 DNA is TGTGCCAGCAGTTACTCGATGTCAGCGAGGTCCTACGAGCAGTACTTC. It codes for CASSYSMSARSYEQYF.